Shown below are 18 T cell receptor beta chains from a single sample sequenced in a study of blood T cell repertoires in COVID-19. The assay was immunoSEQ multiplex PCR, and TCRdb's table has in-frame clones only and misses some. Of about 250,000 clones listed, roughly four fifths are singletons. The source material was peripheral blood. All receptors derive from a woman in her sixties or seventies with acute or convalescent COVID-19.

This clone was found a few times. CDR3 protein: CASSPQTGVGNTIYF. In nucleotides, the CDR3 is TGCGCCAGCAGCCCTCAGACAGGGGTAGGAAACACCATATATTTT. This sequence joins TRBV5-1 and TRBJ1-3; TRBD1 matches 8 bases. This CDR3 has 15 residues. The germline gives CDR1 SGHRS, CDR2 YFSETQ. V lost 4 bases and J lost 4; bases outside the gene matches: 7.

This chain connects TRBV10-3 to TRBJ1-5; 7 nucleotides match TRBD1. Per germline, CDR1 ENHRY and CDR2 SYGVKD. Trimming at V came to 2 bases and at J to 5 bases, leaving 6 bases not matched to a gene. This CDR3 contains 15 residues. The CDR3 here is CAISERLDRDQPQHF. The CDR3 nucleotides read TGTGCCATCAGTGAGCGTTTAGACAGGGATCAGCCCCAGCATTTT.

CDR3 coding DNA: TGTGCCAGCAGCACAGACAGGGAGGGAAACACCATATATTTT. It is translated as CASSTDREGNTIYF. The V gene is TRBV7-2, the J gene TRBJ1-3; TRBD1 agrees at 7 bases. Trimming cost V 5 bases and J 4 bases; bases outside gene matches: 5. Looked up from germline, CDR1 is SGHTA and CDR2 is FQGNSA. The CDR3 covers 14 residues.

This chain links TRBV5-1 with TRBJ2-7; TRBD2 agrees at 13 bases. The germline V gene encodes CDR1 SGHRS and CDR2 YFSETQ. J gave up 4 bases and V 3 bases, and 10 bases lay outside the gene matches. CDR3 length: 17 residues. CDR3 in DNA: TGCGCCAGCAGCTCAACTTGGACTAGCGGGGGCTTTTACGAGCAGTACTTC. This codes for CASSSTWTSGGFYEQYF.

This clone was observed a handful of times. The V gene is TRBV4-2, the J gene TRBJ2-4, with a tentative D call TRBD2 (5 bases). The V gene's germline CDR1 is LGHNA and CDR2 YNFKEQ. The V end was cut by 2 bases, the J end by 9 bases, with 8 bases between. This CDR3 spans 12 amino acids. The CDR3 here is CASSQSGSIQYF. In nucleotides, the CDR3 is TGTGCCAGCAGCCAAAGCGGTAGCATTCAGTACTTC.

The chain joins TRBV27 to TRBJ1-5, with 7 bases identical to TRBD1. With 7 bases clipped from V and 2 bases from J, the junction kept 11 bases outside the gene matches. Germline-derived CDR1 and CDR2 are MNHEY and SMNVEV (reference sequence). The CDR3 runs to 16 residues. For the CDR3, the DNA is TGTGCCAGCAAGTCTTCTATAGGGACAGGCAATCAGCCCCAGCATTTT. Its protein product is CASKSSIGTGNQPQHF.

Turning to this clone: The same CDR3 also results from other DNA sequences found in this sample. The chain employs TRBV18 and TRBJ1-2; 12 nucleotides match TRBD1. V trimming: 3 bases; J trimming: 3 bases; junction bases outside the gene matches: 2. The CDR3 sequence is 15 residues long. Germline V CDR1 and CDR2: KGHSH, LQKENI. Here the CDR3 reads CASSPGTGGDYGYTF. The CDR3 DNA sequence: TGTGCCAGCTCACCGGGGACAGGGGGCGACTATGGCTACACCTTC.

This sequence joins TRBV9 and TRBJ1-3, with 9 bases fitting TRBD1. Trimming at V came to 0 bases and at J to 10 bases, leaving 2 bases not matched to a gene. The CDR3 totals 13 residues. In germline, CDR1 is SGDLS, CDR2 YYNGEE. CDR3 residues: CASSVGGTGTIYF. In DNA, the CDR3 is TGTGCCAGCAGCGTAGGTGGGACAGGGACCATATATTTT.

For the CDR3, the DNA is TGCAGTGCTAGTGAAGCAGGGAGGAATCAGCCCCAGCATTTT. Protein product: CSASEAGRNQPQHF. This chain connects TRBV20-1 to TRBJ1-5; possibly TRBD1 for D (5 bases). Per germline, CDR1 DFQATT and CDR2 SNEGSKA (reference sequence). The V and J ends lost 3 bases and 4 bases respectively, with 13 bases between them. The length of the CDR3 is 14 residues.

The table lists this clone with a count of one. This sequence joins TRBV7-2 and TRBJ2-1, with 10 bases that match TRBD1. This CDR3 region has 16 residues. The germline gives CDR1 SGHTA, CDR2 FQGNSA. The V gene end was trimmed by 4 bases and the J gene end by 7 bases; junction bases not matched to a gene: 10. CDR3 region: CASSYGTGTGVNEQFF. The CDR3 coding sequence is TGTGCCAGCAGCTACGGAACCGGGACAGGGGTAAATGAGCAGTTCTTC.

This chain uses TRBV7-2 with TRBJ2-4, with D possibly TRBD1 on 6 matching bases. CDR3 length: 16 residues. Looked up from germline, CDR1 is SGHTA and CDR2 is FQGNSA. Trimming took off 4 bases at V and 3 bases at J, with 16 bases between the two ends. CDR3 sequence (DNA): TGTGCCAGCAGCTCATACAGGGATTGGGACAAAAACATTCAGTACTTC. It codes for CASSSYRDWDKNIQYF.

This chain links TRBV11-3 with TRBJ1-3, with 8 bases lining up with TRBD1. The germline gives CDR1 SGHNT, CDR2 YENEEA. This CDR3 spans 18 amino acids. The J segment lost 0 bases and the V segment lost 4 bases, leaving 11 bases of the junction unmatched. The DNA for the CDR3 is TGTGCCAGCAGCTCCCCTGGGACAGGTCCTCTCTCTGGAAACACCATATATTTT. Translated, it gives CASSSPGTGPLSGNTIYF. Based on the CDR3 plus reference TRBV11-3 and TRBJ1-3, the full variable domain is EAGVVQSPRYKIIEKKQPVAFWCNPISGHNTLYWYLQNLGQGPELLIRYENEEAVDDSQLPKDRFSAERLKGVDSTLKIQPAELGDSAVYLCASSSPGTGPLSGNTIYFGEGSWLTVV.

The V call is TRBV18, the J call TRBJ1-5; D unresolved. Per germline, CDR1 KGHSH and CDR2 LQKENI. V lost 3 bases and J lost 4, with 10 bases in between. The CDR3 extends over 14 amino acids. The CDR3 coding sequence is TGTGCCAGCTCACCCCGAGCGGGTAATCAGCCCCAGCATTTT. Amino acid sequence: CASSPRAGNQPQHF.

The chain is built from TRBV5-6 and TRBJ1-4; 8 nucleotides line up with TRBD1. Germline lookup yields CDR1 SGHDT and CDR2 YYEEEE. The CDR3 has 15 amino acids. The trim removed 4 bases at V and 2 bases at J, leaving 4 bases unmatched. The CDR3 loop reads CASSSYRGTNEKLFF. Written as DNA, the CDR3 is TGTGCCAGCAGCAGTTACAGGGGGACTAATGAAAAACTGTTTTTT.

The genes are TRBV3-1 (or the pseudogene TRBV3-2) and TRBJ2-7; weak D call: TRBD1 (6 bases). Trimming shortened V by 3 bases and J by 0 bases, and 15 bases separated the two germline ends. The CDR3 covers 16 residues. Germline V gene lookup returns CDR1 LGHDT and CDR2 YNNKEL (reference sequence). CDR3 coding DNA: TGTGCCAGCAGCCAGGGCCAGGGGATACCCTCCTACGAGCAGTACTTC. Translated, it gives CASSQGQGIPSYEQYF.

The gene calls are TRBV18 and TRBJ2-1, with TRBD1 matching 9 bases. The CDR3 has 18 residues. Germline trimming cut 3 bases from V and 3 bases from J; bases unmatched to any gene: 12. Germline values: CDR1 KGHSH, CDR2 LQKENI. The CDR3 here is CASSPRDRAPIVYNEQFF. In DNA form, the CDR3 reads TGTGCCAGCTCACCCCGGGACAGGGCCCCGATAGTCTACAATGAGCAGTTCTTC.

This clone was detected only once. V and J are TRBV30 and TRBJ1-2; 9 nucleotides match TRBD1. Germline CDR1 is GTSNPN and CDR2 is SVGIG (reference sequence). V lost 8 bases and J lost 6; bases outside the gene matches: 10. The CDR3 runs 13 residues. The CDR3 protein is CARNQGQGHGYTF. The CDR3 DNA follows: TGTGCCCGTAACCAGGGACAGGGCCATGGCTACACCTTC.

The chain uses TRBV5-4 and TRBJ1-2, with TRBD1 matching over 9 bases. V shed 3 bases and J 7 bases; nucleotides not matched to a gene: 7. Germline V gives CDR1 SGHNT, CDR2 YYREEE (reference sequence). The CDR3 has 14 residues. CDR3 sequence (DNA): TGTGCCAGCAGCTCGGGACAGGGCTTGCGTGGCTACACCTTC. Translated: CASSSGQGLRGYTF.